The 19 T cell receptor beta chains below were found in one sample sequenced in a study of cytomegalovirus exposure and HLA in healthy donors. Method: immunoSEQ multiplex PCR; TCRdb's copy keeps in-frame clones and lacks some. The data contain some 90,000 clones, approximately 96% of them seen just once; the ten biggest clones take up 0.6% to 0.85%. Sequencing input: PBMCs. The source is a man younger than 35 in good health and CMV-seronegative.

This sequence joins TRBV30 and TRBJ2-3, with 11 bases that match TRBD2. Germline V gives CDR1 GTSNPN, CDR2 SVGIG (reference sequence). This CDR3 contains 16 residues. V shed 2 bases, J shed 3 bases, and the junction held 7 bases outside the gene matches. The chain's CDR3 is CAWSLSSGRMTDTQYF. As DNA, the CDR3 is TGTGCCTGGAGTCTTTCTAGCGGGAGGATGACAGATACGCAGTATTTT.

The V gene is TRBV5-6, the J gene TRBJ2-2; 8 bases align to TRBD2. The CDR3 has 15 residues. CDR1 SGHDT and CDR2 YYEEEE come from the germline V gene. Trimming at V came to 0 bases and at J to 6 bases, leaving 4 bases not matched to a gene. This chain's CDR3 is CASSLVAGGSGELFF. CDR3 sequence (DNA): TGTGCCAGCAGCTTGGTGGCGGGAGGCTCCGGGGAGCTGTTTTTT.

For this clone: A read error may produce the germline difference seen at one junction end. Other DNA sequences in the sample encode the same CDR3. CDR3 sequence: CASSPWDRGTDTQYF. The CDR3 DNA sequence: TGTGCTAGCAGTCCGTGGGACAGGGGTACAGATACGCAGTATTTT. This rearrangement joins TRBV27 to TRBJ2-3; 10 nucleotides align to TRBD1. Germline V CDR1 and CDR2: MNHEY, SMNVEV (reference sequence). The CDR3 extends over 15 amino acids.

This chain joins TRBV5-1 and TRBJ2-1; 10 bases line up with TRBD2. The CDR3 extends over 15 amino acids. The J segment lost 0 bases and the V segment lost 3 bases, leaving 0 bases of the junction unmatched. CDR1 and CDR2 (germline): SGHRS, YFSETQ. CDR3 region: CASSSSGSSYNEQFF. The CDR3 DNA is TGCGCCAGCAGCTCTAGCGGGAGCTCCTACAATGAGCAGTTCTTC.

The chain links TRBV2 to TRBJ1-2, with 7 bases lining up with TRBD1. The V and J ends lost 7 bases and 6 bases, in that order; junction bases with no gene match: 11. The CDR3 contains 14 residues. Germline V gives CDR1 SNHLY, CDR2 FYNNEI. The DNA of the CDR3 is TGTGCCAGCAACCCATATCAGGGGGATGATGGCTACACCTTC. Translation: CASNPYQGDDGYTF. The whole variable domain, remainder taken from reference TRBV2 and TRBJ1-2, is EPEVTQTPSHQVTQMGQEVILRCVPISNHLYFYWYRQILGQKVEFLVSFYNNEISEKSEIFDDQFSVERPDGSNFTLKIRSTKLEDSAMYFCASNPYQGDDGYTFGSGTRLTVV.

The CDR3 bases are TGTGCCAGCAGCGCTTACAATTATGGCTACACCTTC. It is translated as CASSAYNYGYTF. This chain joins TRBV7-9 and TRBJ1-2; D gene unclear. CDR3 size: 12 residues. Trimming stripped 5 bases from V and 5 bases from J, with 9 bases between. Germline V gene data show CDR1 as SEHNR and CDR2 as FQNEAQ (reference sequence).

The chain joins TRBV6-1 to TRBJ2-1; TRBD2 agrees at 12 bases. Trimming cost V 6 bases and J 8 bases; bases outside gene matches: 8. Germline V lookup: CDR1 MNHNS, CDR2 SASEGT. This CDR3 is built from 15 residues. The CDR3 loop is CASRVTSGSSDEQFF. CDR3 DNA: TGTGCCAGCAGGGTGACTAGCGGGAGTTCTGATGAGCAGTTCTTC.

The chain has TRBV11-3 and TRBJ1-3; TRBD1 might be the D (5 bases). V was cut by 4 bases and J by 0 bases, with 10 bases left in between. In germline, CDR1 is SGHNT, CDR2 YENEEA. This CDR3 contains 15 residues. CDR3 sequence (DNA): TGTGCCAGCAGCTCGGGGGTTTACTCTGGAAACACCATATATTTT. Translation: CASSSGVYSGNTIYF. The variable domain in full, with the rest retrieved from reference TRBV11-3 and TRBJ1-3, is EAGVVQSPRYKIIEKKQPVAFWCNPISGHNTLYWYLQNLGQGPELLIRYENEEAVDDSQLPKDRFSAERLKGVDSTLKIQPAELGDSAVYLCASSSGVYSGNTIYFGEGSWLTVV.

The V gene is TRBV19, the J gene TRBJ1-2, with D maybe TRBD1 (5 bases). The CDR3 has 15 residues. Germline V gives CDR1 LNHDA, CDR2 SQIVND (reference sequence). Trimming cost V 5 bases and J 0 bases, with 13 bases left between them. The DNA for the CDR3 is TGTGCCAGTAGTCGTACAGGTCCCCCTAACTATGGCTACACCTTC. Protein: CASSRTGPPNYGYTF.

This sequence joins TRBV28 and TRBJ1-5; D uncertain. The length of the CDR3 is 13 residues. Trimming removed 3 bases at V and 6 bases at J, with 9 bases between. CDR1 MDHEN and CDR2 SYDVKM come from the germline V gene. The CDR3 bases are TGTGCCAGCAGTTTGTCGGAGGTTCAGCCCCAGCATTTT. Protein: CASSLSEVQPQHF.

The chain has TRBV25-1 and TRBJ1-2; the D gene is possibly TRBD1 (6 bases). The CDR3 totals 14 residues. Trimming shortened V by 11 bases and J by 3 bases, and 19 bases separated the two germline ends. From germline, CDR1 is MGHDK and CDR2 SYGVNS. The CDR3, as DNA: TGTGCCCCGGGGACATCTTGGGATCACTATGGCTACACCTTC. This sequence encodes CAPGTSWDHYGYTF.

The genes are TRBV2 and TRBJ1-2; TRBD1 might be the D (6 bases). Looked up from germline, CDR1 is SNHLY and CDR2 is FYNNEI. With 5 bases removed from V and 7 bases from J, the gap between germline ends came to 8 bases. The CDR3 consists of 11 residues. The CDR3 spells CASSRDTGYTF. CDR3 in DNA: TGTGCCAGCAGTCGGGACACTGGCTACACCTTC.

The chain is built from TRBV11-2 and TRBJ1-2; 8 nucleotides align to TRBD1. V was pared by 3 bases and J by 8 bases, with 11 bases of the junction left unmatched. The germline V gene has CDR1 SGHAT and CDR2 FQNNGV. The CDR3 spans 15 residues. CDR3 sequence: CASSFTTQGAGGYTF. CDR3 coding DNA: TGTGCCAGCAGCTTTACTACCCAGGGGGCGGGAGGCTACACCTTC. The variable domain in full, with the rest retrieved from reference TRBV11-2 and TRBJ1-2, is EAGVAQSPRYKIIEKRQSVAFWCNPISGHATLYWYQQILGQGPKLLIQFQNNGVVDDSQLPKDRFSAERLKGVDSTLKIQPAKLEDSAVYLCASSFTTQGAGGYTFGSGTRLTVV.

The chain is built from TRBV11-2 and TRBJ2-1; possible D gene TRBD1, 6 bases. The CDR3 sequence is 15 residues long. V was shortened by 0 bases and J by 10 bases, with 16 bases between the two germline ends. CDR1 and CDR2 from the germline V gene are SGHAT and FQNNGV. CDR3 loop: CASSLESRGFGEQFF. In nucleotides, the CDR3 is TGTGCCAGCAGCTTAGAATCCAGGGGATTTGGGGAGCAGTTCTTC.

The J gene is TRBJ1-1, the V gene TRBV10-1; a possible D gene is TRBD1 (5 bases). This CDR3 spans 13 amino acids. The ends were cut back, 6 bases at V and 4 bases at J, with 12 bases in the middle. Germline V lookup: CDR1 WNHNN, CDR2 SYGVQD (reference sequence). CDR3 loop: CASRSRQSTEAFF. DNA for the CDR3: TGCGCCAGCAGATCCAGACAGTCCACTGAAGCTTTCTTT.

The chain combines TRBV18 with TRBJ1-2; D possibly corresponds to TRBD1 (6 bases). Germline CDR1 reads KGHSH; CDR2 reads LQKENI. The CDR3 covers 15 residues. The germline V and J ends were trimmed by 2 bases and 2 bases, with 12 bases remaining between them. DNA for the CDR3: TGTGCCAGCTCACCAGCCAGCAGGGGAAACTATGGCTACACCTTC. This sequence encodes CASSPASRGNYGYTF.

The J gene is TRBJ2-5, the V gene TRBV11-2; 11 nucleotides align to TRBD2. Trimming at V came to 6 bases and at J to 1 base, leaving 7 bases not matched to a gene. The CDR3 runs to 16 residues. Germline assignment: CDR1 SGHAT and CDR2 FQNNGV. CDR3 amino acids: CASRPLAGGRQETQYF. The CDR3 nucleotides are TGTGCCAGCAGACCTCTAGCGGGAGGTCGCCAAGAGACCCAGTACTTC.

V gene TRBV5-1 combines with J gene TRBJ2-3; D is unresolved. Germline V gene sequence: CDR1 SGHRS, CDR2 YFSETQ. Trimming stripped 0 bases from V and 2 bases from J, with 13 bases between. The CDR3 is 16 amino acids. In DNA, the CDR3 is TGCGCCAGCAGCTTGGGAGGCGGAACTATCACAGATACGCAGTATTTT. Its protein product is CASSLGGGTITDTQYF.

Here the CDR3 reads CASSLFPGQNEKLFF. DNA for the CDR3: TGTGCCAGCAGCTTATTTCCGGGACAGAATGAAAAACTGTTTTTT. This chain joins TRBV7-2 and TRBJ1-4; 7 bases are a match to TRBD1. The length of the CDR3 is 15 residues. The junction had 5 bases not matched to a gene; V was cut back by 2 bases and J by 5 bases. Germline CDR1 SGHTA, CDR2 FQGNSA.